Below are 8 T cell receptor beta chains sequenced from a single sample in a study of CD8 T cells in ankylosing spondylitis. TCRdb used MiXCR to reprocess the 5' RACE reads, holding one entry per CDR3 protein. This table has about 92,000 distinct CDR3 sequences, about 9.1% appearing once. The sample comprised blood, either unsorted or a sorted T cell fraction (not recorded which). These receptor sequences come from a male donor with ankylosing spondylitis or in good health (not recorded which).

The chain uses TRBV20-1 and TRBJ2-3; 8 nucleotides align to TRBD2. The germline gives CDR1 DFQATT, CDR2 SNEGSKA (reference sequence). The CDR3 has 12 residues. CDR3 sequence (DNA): TGCAATGCCGGGAGGGGAACAGATACGCAGTATTTT. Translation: CNAGRGTDTQYF.

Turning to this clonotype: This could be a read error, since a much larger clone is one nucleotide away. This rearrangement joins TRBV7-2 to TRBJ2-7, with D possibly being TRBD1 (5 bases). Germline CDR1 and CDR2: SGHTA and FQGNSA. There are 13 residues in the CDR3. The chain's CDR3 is CASSRRQSYDQYF. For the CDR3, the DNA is TGTGCCAGCAGTCGACGACAGAGCTACGATCAGTACTTC.

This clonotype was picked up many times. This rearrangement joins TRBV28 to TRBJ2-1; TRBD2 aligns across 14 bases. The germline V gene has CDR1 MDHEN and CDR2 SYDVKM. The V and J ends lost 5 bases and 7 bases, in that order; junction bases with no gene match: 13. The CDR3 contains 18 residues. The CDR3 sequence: CASSRLAGGHSRLNEQFF. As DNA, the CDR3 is TGTGCCAGCAGTCGACTAGCGGGGGGGCATTCTCGGTTGAATGAGCAGTTCTTC.

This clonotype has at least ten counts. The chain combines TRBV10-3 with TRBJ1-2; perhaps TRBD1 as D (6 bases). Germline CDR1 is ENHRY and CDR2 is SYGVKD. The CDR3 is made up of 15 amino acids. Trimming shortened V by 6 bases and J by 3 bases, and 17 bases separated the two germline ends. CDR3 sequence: CAISSRGTGHYGYTF. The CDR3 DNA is TGTGCCATCAGCTCCAGGGGAACAGGGCACTATGGCTACACCTTC.

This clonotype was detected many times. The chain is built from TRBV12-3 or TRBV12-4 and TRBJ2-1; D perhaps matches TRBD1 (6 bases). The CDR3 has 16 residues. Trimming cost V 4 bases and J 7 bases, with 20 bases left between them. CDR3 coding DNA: TGTGCCAGCAGTTCCCTGGTGGGGGCCGGGGAGAATGAGCAGTTCTTC. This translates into CASSSLVGAGENEQFF.

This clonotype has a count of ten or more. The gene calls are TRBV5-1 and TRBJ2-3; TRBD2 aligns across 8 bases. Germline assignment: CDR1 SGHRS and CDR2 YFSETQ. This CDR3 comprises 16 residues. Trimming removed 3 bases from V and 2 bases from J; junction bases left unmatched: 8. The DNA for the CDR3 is TGCGCCAGCAGCTGGGAGCGGGGGAGATCCACAGATACGCAGTATTTT. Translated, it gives CASSWERGRSTDTQYF.

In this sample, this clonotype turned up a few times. The DNA of the CDR3 is TGTGCCAGCAGCGAGAGTAGCGGGGGGGCCCATTACGAGCAGTACTTC. As protein: CASSESSGGAHYEQYF. J is TRBJ2-7 and V is TRBV2; 11 bases align to TRBD2. Germline CDR1 and CDR2: SNHLY and FYNNEI. There are 16 residues in the CDR3. V dropped 6 bases and J dropped 4; count of bases not matched to a gene: 11.

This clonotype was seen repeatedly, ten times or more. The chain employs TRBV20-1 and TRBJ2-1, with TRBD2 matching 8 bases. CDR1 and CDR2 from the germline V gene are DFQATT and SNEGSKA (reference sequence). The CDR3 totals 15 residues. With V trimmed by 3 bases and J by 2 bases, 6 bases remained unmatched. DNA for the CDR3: TGCAGTGCTAGTGGTGCGGGGGGAACCTACAATGAGCAGTTCTTC. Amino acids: CSASGAGGTYNEQFF.